The 30 T cell receptor beta chains in this list originate from one sample, sequenced in a study of glioma-infiltrating T cells after dendritic cell vaccination. Measured with immunoSEQ multiplex PCR; TCRdb has only the in-frame clones, and not every one. This sample has about 73,000 clones; roughly 82% occur once, and the top ten carry roughly 2.2%. Here the sequenced sample was blood, taken before dendritic cell vaccination. Receptors were obtained from a human donor with glioblastoma.

V gene TRBV27 combines with J gene TRBJ2-2, with D perhaps matching TRBD1 (6 bases). Trimming cost V 4 bases and J 0 bases, with 18 bases left between them. CDR3 length: 18 residues. The germline gives CDR1 MNHEY, CDR2 SMNVEV (reference sequence). CDR3 coding DNA: TGTGCCAGCAGTTCAAACGTAGGACAGACGTCGAACACCGGGGAGCTGTTTTTT. Protein: CASSSNVGQTSNTGELFF.

The CDR3 DNA sequence: TGTGCCAGCAGCTTGGGCGGGGCCAAGCGCAATGAGCAGTTCTTC. Translated, it gives CASSLGGAKRNEQFF. This chain uses TRBV5-6 with TRBJ2-1, with D maybe TRBD2 (6 bases). Trimming took 0 bases from V and 6 from J, leaving 13 bases between them. The CDR3 consists of 15 residues. Germline V gene data show CDR1 as SGHDT and CDR2 as YYEEEE.

This chain uses TRBV7-8 with TRBJ2-3, with D maybe TRBD2 (6 bases). The ends were cut back, 6 bases at V and 0 bases at J, with 16 bases in the middle. The germline CDR1 and CDR2 sequences are SGHVS and FQNEAQ. The CDR3 length is 16 residues. This CDR3 is CASRAKWLASTDTQYF. The DNA of the CDR3 is TGTGCCAGCAGGGCTAAATGGCTAGCGAGCACAGATACGCAGTATTTT. The variable domain in full, with the rest retrieved from reference TRBV7-8 and TRBJ2-3, is GAGVSQSPRYKVAKRGQDVALRCDPISGHVSLFWYQQALGQGPEFLTYFQNEAQLDKSGLPSDRFFAERPEGSVSTLKIQRTQQEDSAVYLCASRAKWLASTDTQYFGPGTRLTVL.

The chain couples TRBV7-3 to TRBJ2-1, with D possibly TRBD1 on 5 matching bases. Trimming pared 4 bases from V and 2 bases from J, leaving 21 bases between. This CDR3 spans 18 amino acids. Germline V CDR1 and CDR2: SGHTA, FQGTGA. The DNA for the CDR3 is TGTGCCAGCAGCTCAAATGGGGAAGGGGTAACCCCCTACAATGAGCAGTTCTTC. This gives the protein CASSSNGEGVTPYNEQFF. Based on the CDR3 plus reference TRBV7-3 and TRBJ2-1, the full variable domain is GAGVSQTPSNKVTEKGKYVELRCDPISGHTALYWYRQSLGQGPEFLIYFQGTGAADDSGLPNDRFFAVRPEGSVSTLKIQRTERGDSAVYLCASSSNGEGVTPYNEQFFGPGTRLTVL.

The rearrangement uses TRBV6-6 and TRBJ1-5, with a tentative D call TRBD1 (6 bases). The V end lost 5 bases, the J end lost 7 bases, and 18 bases lay between the germline ends. Germline V gene sequence: CDR1 MNHNY, CDR2 SVGAGI (reference sequence). The CDR3 spans 15 residues. CDR3 protein: CASSPGQSGSQPQHF. The CDR3 nucleotides read TGTGCCAGCAGTCCCGGACAGTCGGGCAGCCAGCCCCAGCATTTT.

Many counts were recorded for this clone. V usage is TRBV10-3 and J usage is TRBJ1-2; TRBD1 matches at 9 bases. Germline V gene data show CDR1 as ENHRY and CDR2 as SYGVKD. This CDR3 is built from 15 residues. Trimming cost V 3 bases and J 1 base; bases outside gene matches: 3. CDR3 loop: CAISDRQGDNYGYTF. DNA of the CDR3: TGTGCCATCAGTGACAGACAGGGGGATAACTATGGCTACACCTTC.

The chain carries TRBV30 and TRBJ1-5; D unresolved. Trimming removed 0 bases from V and 1 base from J, with 13 bases in between. CDR1 and CDR2 (germline): GTSNPN, SVGIG (reference sequence). The CDR3 loop spans 16 amino acids. CDR3 sequence (DNA): TGTGCCTGGAGTGTTAGAGGGAGGATAAGCAATCAGCCCCAGCATTTT. Amino acids: CAWSVRGRISNQPQHF.

This chain links TRBV23-1 with TRBJ1-2; no clear D gene. TRBV23-1 is flagged as an ORF with uncertain function. V dropped 0 bases and J dropped 4 bases, with 9 bases sitting between them. The CDR3 runs 14 residues. This CDR3 is CASSQSAPGYGYTF. CDR3 in DNA: TGCGCCAGCAGTCAATCCGCCCCAGGCTATGGCTACACCTTC.

The chain combines TRBV7-9 with TRBJ2-7, with 9 bases fitting TRBD1. There are 15 residues in the CDR3. CDR1 is SEHNR, CDR2 FQNEAQ, per germline (reference sequence). Germline trimming cut 3 bases from V and 2 bases from J; bases unmatched to any gene: 5. CDR3 sequence reads: CASSFGQGIAYEQYV. The CDR3 DNA reads TGTGCCAGCAGCTTTGGACAGGGGATTGCCTACGAGCAGTACGTC.

This clone was seen at least ten times. The V gene is TRBV7-7, the J gene TRBJ1-1; unclear D gene. V gave up 5 bases and J gave up 1 base, with 8 bases separating them. This CDR3 has 13 amino acids. The germline CDR1 and CDR2 sequences are SSHAT and FNYEAQ (reference sequence). CDR3 in DNA: TGTGCCAGCAGCCTCAACGGGAACACTGAAGCTTTCTTT. Protein sequence: CASSLNGNTEAFF.

CDR3 in amino acids: CATSEQGSSGNTIYF. The CDR3, as DNA: TGTGCCACCAGCGAACAGGGGTCGTCGGGAAACACCATATATTTT. The J gene is TRBJ1-3, the V gene TRBV15; 7 bases are shared with TRBD1. V dropped 5 bases and J dropped 4; count of bases not matched to a gene: 8. The CDR3 is made up of 15 amino acids. Germline CDR1 reads LNHNV; CDR2 reads YYDKDF (reference sequence). Looking up the rest from reference TRBV15 and TRBJ1-3 gives the full variable domain: DAMVIQNPRYQVTQFGKPVTLSCSQTLNHNVMYWYQQKSSQAPKLLFHYYDKDFNNEADTPDNFQSRRPNTSFCFLDIRSPGLGDTAMYLCATSEQGSSGNTIYFGEGSWLTVV.

V and J are TRBV29-1 and TRBJ1-2; no clear D. CDR1 is SQVTM and CDR2 is ANQGSEA in the germline V gene. V lost 6 bases, J lost 4 bases, and 12 bases lay in between. The CDR3 is 12 residues long. In DNA, the CDR3 is TGCAGCGTCTACGCCGTAACCTATGGCTACACCTTC. It encodes CSVYAVTYGYTF.

The V and J genes are TRBV18 and TRBJ2-5, with 9 positions matching TRBD2. V gave up 4 bases and J gave up 5 bases; unmatched junction bases: 5. The germline CDR1 and CDR2 sequences are KGHSH and LQKENI. This CDR3 spans 14 amino acids. DNA of the CDR3: TGTGCCAGCTCACTGGGACTAGCAGGCGAGACCCAGTACTTC. Amino acids: CASSLGLAGETQYF.

J is TRBJ2-3 and V is TRBV7-6; TRBD2 matches 7 bases. Trimming removed 2 bases from V and 4 bases from J; junction bases left unmatched: 9. The CDR3 spans 16 residues. CDR1 SGHVS and CDR2 FNYEAQ come from the germline V gene. The CDR3 is CASSLMAGVLPDTQYF. The CDR3 region has the DNA TGTGCCAGCAGCTTAATGGCGGGAGTCCTCCCAGATACGCAGTATTTT.

This clone turned up a few times. The J gene is TRBJ2-3, the V gene TRBV21-1; the table's D call TRBD1 went unverified against the DNA. TRBV21-1 is given as a pseudogene. This CDR3 spans 17 amino acids. The CDR3 loop is CASSNTCGRGSPDTQYF. The CDR3 nucleotides are TGTGCCAGCAGCAATACCTGTGGCAGGGGTAGCCCCGATACGCAGTATTTT.

This chain links TRBV12-5 with TRBJ2-3; the D gene is possibly TRBD1 (6 bases). This CDR3 is built from 17 residues. Per germline, CDR1 LGHNT and CDR2 FRNRAP. Trimming shortened V by 6 bases and J by 0 bases, and 19 bases separated the two germline ends. Here the CDR3 reads CASGHTGTDRSTDTQYF. The CDR3 region has the DNA TGTGCTAGTGGCCATACAGGGACGGACCGAAGCACAGATACGCAGTATTTT.

V and J are TRBV5-5 and TRBJ2-1; possible D gene TRBD1, 5 bases. The CDR3 totals 16 residues. Trimming stripped 0 bases from V and 0 bases from J, with 10 bases between. Germline-derived CDR1 and CDR2 are SGHKS and YYEKEE (reference sequence). The CDR3 loop is CASSLGGLSSYNEQFF. DNA for the CDR3: TGTGCCAGCAGCTTGGGGGGCCTCTCCTCCTACAATGAGCAGTTCTTC.

This chain connects TRBV7-2 to TRBJ1-2; possible D gene TRBD1, 6 bases. The germline V gene encodes CDR1 SGHTA and CDR2 FQGNSA. This CDR3 spans 15 amino acids. Trimming removed 5 bases at V and 8 bases at J, with 21 bases between. The CDR3 coding sequence is TGTGCCAGCAGCCCAGGCCCAGACAGGCCGGGAGGCTACACCTTC. This codes for CASSPGPDRPGGYTF. Based on the CDR3 plus reference TRBV7-2 and TRBJ1-2, the full variable domain is GAGVSQSPSNKVTEKGKDVELRCDPISGHTALYWYRQSLGQGLEFLIYFQGNSAPDKSGLPSDRFSAERTGGSVSTLTIQRTQQEDSAVYLCASSPGPDRPGGYTFGSGTRLTVV.

The genes are TRBV19 and TRBJ1-1; possibly TRBD1 for D (6 bases). Germline assignment: CDR1 LNHDA and CDR2 SQIVND (reference sequence). CDR3 length: 16 amino acids. Trimming shortened V by 4 bases and J by 1 base, and 16 bases separated the two germline ends. In DNA form, the CDR3 reads TGTGCCAGTAGTAAGGGAACAGGGACCGAGAACACTGAAGCTTTCTTT. Translation: CASSKGTGTENTEAFF.

V is TRBV6-1 and J is TRBJ2-7; 8 bases align to TRBD1. Germline CDR1 is MNHNS and CDR2 is SASEGT. The CDR3 extends over 14 amino acids. J gave up 3 bases and V 5 bases, and 6 bases lay outside the gene matches. CDR3 sequence (DNA): TGTGCCAGCAGTAAGCCGGGACAGGACTACGAGCAGTACGTC. Its translation is CASSKPGQDYEQYV.

This chain uses TRBV11-3 with TRBJ2-3; 7 bases fit TRBD2. V lost 3 bases to trimming and J lost 3 bases; unmatched junction nucleotides: 3. CDR1 is SGHNT and CDR2 is YENEEA in the germline V gene. The CDR3 runs 14 residues. The CDR3 is CASSLDGRTDTQYF. Here the CDR3 DNA reads TGTGCCAGCAGCTTGGACGGGAGGACAGATACGCAGTATTTT.

A note on this clone: The sample has other DNA sequences that encode this CDR3 too. The chain is built from TRBV7-2 and TRBJ1-5; 7 bases match TRBD1. CDR1 is SGHTA, CDR2 FQGNSA, per germline. With 4 bases clipped from V and 5 bases from J, the junction kept 2 bases outside the gene matches. There are 13 residues in the CDR3. The CDR3 protein is CASSSQGDQPQHF. The DNA of the CDR3 is TGTGCCAGCAGCTCGCAGGGGGATCAGCCCCAGCATTTT.

V usage is TRBV5-1 and J usage is TRBJ2-6, with 9 positions matching TRBD2. CDR1 and CDR2 from the germline V gene are SGHRS and YFSETQ. This CDR3 spans 16 amino acids. Trimming took 3 bases from V and 2 from J; bases not matched to a gene: 3. CDR3 amino acids: CASSSGLAPGANVLTF. The CDR3 DNA follows: TGCGCCAGCAGCTCGGGACTAGCCCCTGGGGCCAACGTCCTGACTTTC.

The V and J genes are TRBV5-6 and TRBJ2-2, with TRBD1 identical over 8 bases. V trimming: 4 bases; J trimming: 4 bases; junction bases outside the gene matches: 9. This CDR3 has 16 amino acids. Germline V gives CDR1 SGHDT, CDR2 YYEEEE. Written as DNA, the CDR3 is TGTGCCAGCAGCCCTTGGTTCAGGGGGCTCACCGGGGAGCTGTTTTTT. Translating gives CASSPWFRGLTGELFF.

V is TRBV1 and J is TRBJ1-2; TRBD1 is the table's D call and was not checked against the DNA. TRBV1 is noted as a pseudogene. The CDR3 consists of 18 residues. CDR3 DNA: TGCACCAGCAGCCATGGAAGTACTGGGACAGGGTCTAGGGATGGCTACACCTTC. It is translated as CTSSHGSTGTGSRDGYTF.

The rearrangement joins TRBV19 to TRBJ2-3; D remains unclear. CDR1 LNHDA and CDR2 SQIVND come from the germline V gene (reference sequence). V was cut by 4 bases and J by 0 bases, with 8 bases left in between. This CDR3 region has 14 residues. CDR3 sequence: CASSNARSTDTQYF. The CDR3 nucleotides are TGTGCCAGTAGTAACGCCAGGAGCACAGATACGCAGTATTTT.

The V and J genes are TRBV7-9 and TRBJ1-2; possible D gene TRBD1, 5 bases. Germline V lookup: CDR1 SEHNR, CDR2 FQNEAQ (reference sequence). Trimming shortened V by 3 bases and J by 5 bases, and 13 bases separated the two germline ends. This CDR3 region has 14 residues. The CDR3 nucleotides are TGTGCCAGCAGCTTTGTGGGGGGAACGTATGGCTACACCTTC. It encodes CASSFVGGTYGYTF.

The chain joins TRBV5-6 to TRBJ1-6; TRBD1 matches 7 bases. V shed 0 bases and J 7 bases; nucleotides not matched to a gene: 13. Germline V gene lookup returns CDR1 SGHDT and CDR2 YYEEEE. This CDR3 contains 18 residues. CDR3 amino acids: CASSLDRGPGQKNSPLHF. The CDR3, as DNA: TGTGCCAGCAGCTTGGATAGGGGTCCGGGACAGAAGAATTCACCCCTCCACTTT.

V gene TRBV12-5 combines with J gene TRBJ2-1; TRBD2 agrees at 16 bases. CDR3 length: 15 residues. Trimming at V came to 6 bases and at J to 12 bases, leaving 8 bases not matched to a gene. Germline V gene data show CDR1 as LGHNT and CDR2 as FRNRAP. In DNA, the CDR3 is TGTGCTAGTGGCCTCCCGGGACTAGCGGGGGGGAGGCAGTTCTTC. Translating gives CASGLPGLAGGRQFF.

The chain combines TRBV6-5 with TRBJ2-7, with D possibly being TRBD2 (5 bases). V shed 6 bases and J shed 1 base, with 13 bases lying between them. This CDR3 is 14 amino acids long. CDR1 MNHEY and CDR2 SVGAGI come from the germline V gene. DNA of the CDR3: TGTGCCAGCAGCTACCAGTCGGGGTCCTACGAGCAGTACTTC. It encodes CASSYQSGSYEQYF.